Listed below are T cell receptor beta chains from one sample, sequenced in a study of blood T cell repertoires in COVID-19. Assay: immunoSEQ multiplex PCR; the TCRdb copy retains only in-frame clones and omits some. The table has around 120,000 clones, roughly 85% seen once. Sequencing was done on a sample of peripheral blood. Receptors originate from a man aged 25 to 45 with acute or convalescent COVID-19. CDR3s include the opening cysteine and the closing phenylalanine or tryptophan. D genes are given only for firm matches. Clone size is given for some rows only: seen once, a few or many times, or a class if the clone is expanded.

J: TRBJ1-4; size: NA; D: TRBD1; V: TRBV30; CDR3: CAWSEGGTGVGEKLFF; DNA: TGTGCCTGGAGTGAGGGCGGGACAGGAGTAGGGGAAAAACTGTTTTTT
J: TRBJ1-2; size: NA; D: NA; V: TRBV7-9; CDR3: CASSLAQGNYGYTF; DNA: TGTGCCAGCAGCTTAGCCCAGGGAAACTATGGCTACACCTTC
J: TRBJ1-2; size: NA; D: NA; V: TRBV18; CDR3: CASSPDSLNYGYTF; DNA: TGTGCCAGCTCGCCGGACAGCCTAAACTATGGCTACACCTTC
J: TRBJ2-4; size: once; D: TRBD2; V: TRBV5-4; CDR3: CASSLASSGNNIQYF; DNA: TGTGCCAGCAGCTTGGCGTCTAGCGGGAACAACATTCAGTACTTC
J: TRBJ1-2; size: NA; D: NA; V: TRBV15; CDR3: CATSSPADYNYGYTF; DNA: TGTGCCACCAGCTCGCCGGCCGACTATAACTATGGCTACACCTTC
J: TRBJ2-2; size: NA; D: NA; V: TRBV21-1; CDR3: CASSKSYCRQGARGELFF; DNA: TGTGCCAGCAGCAAATCGTATTGTAGACAGGGGGCGCGGGGGGAGCTGTTTTTT
J: TRBJ2-1; size: NA; D: TRBD2; V: TRBV6-5; CDR3: CASSYSAGENEQFF; DNA: TGTGCCAGCAGTTACTCGGCGGGAGAGAATGAGCAGTTCTTC
J: TRBJ1-2; size: few; D: NA; V: TRBV6-1; CDR3: CASSEQGTSYGYTF; DNA: TGTGCCAGCAGTGAACAGGGAACCTCCTATGGCTACACCTTC
J: TRBJ1-2; size: NA; D: NA; V: TRBV5-1; CDR3: CASSLDSTTTRTDF; DNA: TGCGCCAGCAGCTTGGACAGCACAACAACCCGAACAGACTTC
J: TRBJ2-2; size: NA; D: TRBD2; V: TRBV6-4; CDR3: CASSDSREGTGELFF; DNA: TGTGCCAGCAGTGACTCTCGGGAGGGCACCGGGGAGCTGTTTTTT
J: TRBJ1-2; size: once; D: NA; V: TRBV6-6; CDR3: CASSPGHEGGYTF; DNA: TGTGCCAGCAGTCCAGGACACGAAGGGGGCTACACCTTC
J: TRBJ1-3; size: few; D: NA; V: TRBV19; CDR3: CASSIGPGISGNTIYF; DNA: TGTGCCAGTAGTATTGGTCCGGGGATCTCTGGAAACACCATATATTTT
J: TRBJ2-1; size: NA; D: NA; V: TRBV10-1; CDR3: CASSVRDNEQFF; DNA: TGCGCCAGCAGTGTTCGGGACAATGAGCAGTTCTTC
J: TRBJ2-1; size: NA; D: TRBD2; V: TRBV9; CDR3: CASSAYGGAGVEQFF; DNA: TGTGCCAGCAGTGCATACGGGGGGGCCGGTGTTGAGCAGTTCTTC
J: TRBJ2-3; size: NA; D: NA; V: TRBV3-1/TRBV3-2; CDR3: CASSPLSGTQYF; DNA: TGTGCCAGCAGTCCCCTATCCGGTACGCAGTATTTT
J: TRBJ1-2; size: NA; D: NA; V: TRBV12-3/TRBV12-4; CDR3: CASSWAQNYGYTF; DNA: TGTGCCAGCAGTTGGGCCCAGAACTATGGCTACACCTTC
J: TRBJ1-2; size: NA; D: TRBD1; V: TRBV25-1; CDR3: CASRSGGQGAVAF; DNA: TGTGCCAGCAGGTCCGGAGGACAGGGGGCGGTTGCCTTC
J: TRBJ2-7; size: NA; D: NA; V: TRBV7-9; CDR3: CASREGGAPYEQYF; DNA: TGTGCCAGCAGGGAGGGGGGGGCCCCCTACGAGCAGTACTTC
J: TRBJ2-3; size: NA; D: TRBD2; V: TRBV2; CDR3: CASLRGGYTDTQYF; DNA: TGTGCCAGCTTGCGGGGGGGTTACACAGATACGCAGTATTTT
J: TRBJ1-2; size: NA; D: NA; V: TRBV15; CDR3: CATSRTRELLEGRDGYTF; DNA: TGTGCCACCAGCAGAACTAGAGAGCTACTGGAGGGAAGGGATGGCTACACCTTC